This paragraph covers one TCR beta chain sequence. Its cognate antigen is unknown. This sample stems from a study of cytomegalovirus exposure and HLA in healthy donors. The V end was cut by 4 bases, the J end by 5 bases, with 12 bases between. The length of the CDR3 is 15 residues. Per germline, CDR1 MGHRA and CDR2 YSYEKL. Points from the study as a whole: Immune exposure information comprised only CMV serostatus.

The study ran its PCR with 60 Vbeta and 13 Jbeta primers. Assay used: immunoSEQ multiplex PCR; TCRdb lists only in-frame clones, some missing. The data contain roughly 180,000 clones, roughly 84% of them singletons. Source material: PBMCs. The clonotype originates from a boy between 5 and 17 years old in good health and CMV-seronegative. This chain uses TRBV4-1 with TRBJ1-6; tentative D call: TRBD1 (5 bases). In nucleotides, the CDR3 is TGCGCCAGCAGCCCTCGGGGGGTAGATAATTCACCCCTCCACTTT. Amino acid sequence: CASSPRGVDNSPLHF.